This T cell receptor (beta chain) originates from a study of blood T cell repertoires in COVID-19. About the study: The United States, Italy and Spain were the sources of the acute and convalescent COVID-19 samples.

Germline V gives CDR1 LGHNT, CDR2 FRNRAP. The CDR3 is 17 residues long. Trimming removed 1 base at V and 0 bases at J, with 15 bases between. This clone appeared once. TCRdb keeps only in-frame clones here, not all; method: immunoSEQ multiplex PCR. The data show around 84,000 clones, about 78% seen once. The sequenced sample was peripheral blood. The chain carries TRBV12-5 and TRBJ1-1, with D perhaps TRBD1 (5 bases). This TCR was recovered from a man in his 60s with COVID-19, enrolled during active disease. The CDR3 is CASGLGSGRRLNTEAFF. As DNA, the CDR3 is TGTGCTAGTGGTTTGGGATCAGGGCGCCGGTTGAACACTGAAGCTTTCTTT.